Sequencing of this T cell receptor beta chain was carried out in a study of blood T cell repertoires in COVID-19. Germline lookup yields CDR1 SGHTA and CDR2 FQGNSA. The CDR3 totals 18 residues. V was shortened by 1 base and J by 2 bases, with 20 bases between the two germline ends. Some clones are missing from TCRdb's copy, which holds only in-frame ones; the method was immunoSEQ multiplex PCR. The repertoire holds fewer than 250,000 clones, with around 86% as singletons. This chain joins TRBV7-2 and TRBJ1-1, with D perhaps matching TRBD1 (6 bases). This TCR was sampled from a man aged 50-60 years with COVID-19, enrolled during active disease. The source material was peripheral blood. CDR3 DNA sequence: TGTGCCAGCAGCTTAGTCGGTTTTAACAGGGCTTTTAACACTGAAGCTTTCTTT. Protein: CASSLVGFNRAFNTEAFF.